This T cell receptor beta chain was sequenced in a study of OX40 agonist ivuxolimab in advanced cancers. Whole-study context: Hepatocellular carcinoma, melanoma, renal cell or head and neck cancer occurred in dose-escalation patients. The group had a mean age of around 60 years, ranged from roughly 23 to 90, and was 80% to 90% male. Overall study results and limits: CD4+ and CD8+ blood T cells expanded clonally by week 6 at 0.1 to 3.0 mg/kg.

The method was immunoSEQ multiplex PCR; TCRdb's version includes in-frame clones alone and lacks a portion of them. The sample lists about 14,000 clones, approximately 77% occurring once. This clone was found a few times. Antigen unknown. The CDR3 totals 14 residues. The junction had 3 bases not matched to a gene; V was cut back by 3 bases and J by 1 base. CDR1 SGHNT and CDR2 YYREEE come from the germline V gene (reference sequence). Autoimmune disease history or systemic immunosuppression excluded patients. The source material was CD4+ or CD8+ T cells sorted from blood, sampled in a trial of the OX40 agonist ivuxolimab. This chain uses TRBV5-4 with TRBJ2-5; 7 bases map to TRBD1. The sequence was collected from an adult with an advanced solid tumor such as melanoma, head and neck, liver or kidney cancer. The CDR3 protein is CASSWDSLQETQYF. In DNA form, the CDR3 reads TGTGCCAGCAGCTGGGACAGCCTCCAAGAGACCCAGTACTTC.